The 9 T cell receptor beta chains given below trace back to one sample, sequenced in a study of cytomegalovirus exposure and HLA in healthy donors. The PCR ran on 60 Vbeta and 13 Jbeta primers. Assay: immunoSEQ multiplex PCR; the TCRdb copy retains only in-frame clones and omits some. The sample holds 100,000 to 150,000 clones. Sequenced sample: PBMCs. The receptors derive from a man between 40 and 49 years old in good health and CMV-seronegative.

The V and J genes are TRBV5-1 and TRBJ2-2, with 12 bases that match TRBD2. The CDR3 has 15 amino acids. The trim removed 4 bases at V and 6 bases at J, leaving 4 bases unmatched. The germline V gene encodes CDR1 SGHRS and CDR2 YFSETQ. CDR3 sequence: CASSRLAGAAGELFF. CDR3 nucleotides: TGCGCCAGCAGCCGACTAGCGGGAGCCGCCGGGGAGCTGTTTTTT.

The chain joins TRBV11-1 to TRBJ2-7; TRBD2 matches 7 bases. Per germline, CDR1 SGHAT and CDR2 FQDESV (reference sequence). After removal of 5 bases from V and 3 bases from J, the junction contained 13 bases not matched to a gene. This CDR3 is 16 amino acids long. The CDR3 bases are TGTGCCAGCAGCGCCGAGACTAGCTCCAAGAACTACGAGCAGTACTTC. Translation gives CASSAETSSKNYEQYF.

The V call is TRBV5-6, the J call TRBJ1-1; D gene unclear. V gave up 3 bases and J gave up 1 base, with 10 bases separating them. CDR1 and CDR2 from the germline V gene are SGHDT and YYEEEE. The CDR3 runs to 14 residues. The CDR3 bases are TGTGCCAGCAGCTCCCGGCAGGCGAACACTGAAGCTTTCTTT. This codes for CASSSRQANTEAFF. Full variable domain (rest looked up from reference TRBV5-6 and TRBJ1-1): DAGVTQSPTHLIKTRGQQVTLRCSPKSGHDTVSWYQQALGQGPQFIFQYYEEEERQRGNFPDRFSGHQFPNYSSELNVNALLLGDSALYLCASSSRQANTEAFFGQGTRLTVV.

This chain connects TRBV4-3 to TRBJ1-1, with 7 bases identical to TRBD1. This CDR3 is built from 14 residues. Per the germline V gene, CDR1 is LGHNA and CDR2 is YSLEER. The V segment lost 4 bases and the J segment 3 bases; nucleotides outside the gene matches: 5. CDR3 protein: CASSLRDRDTEAFF. The DNA of the CDR3 is TGCGCCAGCAGCCTCCGGGACAGAGACACTGAAGCTTTCTTT.

The rearrangement links TRBV9 to TRBJ1-5, with 9 bases identical to TRBD1. This CDR3 comprises 18 residues. V lost 0 bases and J lost 4; bases outside the gene matches: 11. The germline gives CDR1 SGDLS, CDR2 YYNGEE. This chain's CDR3 is CASSVGTGAPNQNQPQHF. The DNA for the CDR3 is TGTGCCAGCAGCGTAGGGACAGGGGCCCCAAACCAGAATCAGCCCCAGCATTTT.

CDR3 nucleotides: TGTGCCAGCAGCGCCGACAGGGATCGGGGCTACACCTTC. This gives the protein CASSADRDRGYTF. The chain combines TRBV2 with TRBJ1-2, with 7 bases lining up with TRBD1. With V trimmed by 6 bases and J by 8 bases, 9 bases remained unmatched. Germline assignment: CDR1 SNHLY and CDR2 FYNNEI. The CDR3 spans 13 residues.

V is TRBV5-1 and J is TRBJ2-7; D possibly corresponds to TRBD2 (7 bases). This CDR3 contains 16 residues. The germline V gene has CDR1 SGHRS and CDR2 YFSETQ. The V gene lost 0 bases and the J gene lost 4 bases, with 17 bases spanning the gap. CDR3 coding DNA: TGCGCCAGCAGCTTGGGACTGGCTAGCGGACAGTACGAGCAGTACTTC. It codes for CASSLGLASGQYEQYF.

The chain couples TRBV7-8 to TRBJ2-7; D perhaps matches TRBD1 (5 bases). Germline V gene lookup returns CDR1 SGHVS and CDR2 FQNEAQ. Trimming stripped 5 bases from V and 2 bases from J, with 10 bases between. The CDR3 extends over 13 amino acids. The CDR3 nucleotides read TGTGCCAGCAGCGGCCGACAGACCTACGAGCAGTACTTC. It is translated as CASSGRQTYEQYF.

The gene calls are TRBV19 and TRBJ1-4, with 9 positions matching TRBD1. V was pared by 7 bases and J by 7 bases, with 4 bases of the junction left unmatched. CDR1 LNHDA and CDR2 SQIVND come from the germline V gene (reference sequence). The length of the CDR3 is 13 residues. CDR3 in amino acids: CASKGQGTEKLFF. The CDR3 DNA reads as TGTGCCAGTAAGGGACAGGGAACTGAAAAACTGTTTTTT.